The 23 T cell receptor beta chains presented below share a single source sample, sequenced in a study of blood T cell repertoires in COVID-19. The method was immunoSEQ multiplex PCR; TCRdb's version includes in-frame clones alone and lacks a portion of them. The repertoire holds over 200,000 clones, 85% to 90% seen once, with 3% to 3.5% in the top ten. Material: PBMCs or T cells enriched from blood (not recorded which). The receptors stem from a woman aged 50 to 60 in a cohort exposed to, infected with or recovered from COVID-19 (not recorded which).

The chain links TRBV27 to TRBJ2-7; TRBD1 matches at 7 bases. Looked up from germline, CDR1 is MNHEY and CDR2 is SMNVEV (reference sequence). The length of the CDR3 is 13 residues. J lost 3 bases, V lost 5 bases, and 4 bases had no gene match. CDR3 amino acids: CASSQTGRYEQYF. The CDR3 nucleotides read TGTGCCAGCAGTCAGACAGGGCGCTACGAGCAGTACTTC.

CDR3 residues: CASSPNSNEKLFF. CDR3 sequence (DNA): TGTGCCAGCAGCCCCAACAGTAATGAAAAACTGTTTTTT. The V call is TRBV7-9, the J call TRBJ1-4; D not resolved. Trimming cost V 5 bases and J 4 bases, with 8 bases left between them. There are 13 residues in the CDR3. Germline lookup yields CDR1 SEHNR and CDR2 FQNEAQ (reference sequence).

The rearrangement joins TRBV4-3 to TRBJ2-7, with 11 positions matching TRBD1. The CDR3 consists of 16 residues. With 0 bases clipped from V and 6 bases from J, the junction kept 7 bases outside the gene matches. Germline values: CDR1 LGHNA, CDR2 YSLEER. The CDR3 DNA follows: TGCGCCAGCAGCCAAGATCGTCGAGGACAGGGGGCCGAGCAGTACTTC. It codes for CASSQDRRGQGAEQYF.

The J gene is TRBJ1-2, the V gene TRBV6-2 or TRBV6-3; D is perhaps TRBD1 (5 bases). This CDR3 is 13 amino acids long. Germline CDR1 MNHEY, CDR2 SVGEGT. The V end was cut by 2 bases, the J end by 8 bases, with 12 bases between. CDR3 bases: TGTGCCAGCAGTTACGGGGGGAATCGGGGCTACACCTTC. Protein product: CASSYGGNRGYTF.

The chain uses TRBV5-1 and TRBJ1-1; TRBD1 matches 7 bases. The CDR3 sequence is 16 residues long. V shed 7 bases, J shed 0 bases, and the junction held 12 bases outside the gene matches. Germline CDR1 is SGHRS and CDR2 is YFSETQ. CDR3 DNA sequence: TGCGCCAGCCAAAGACAGGGCTTGCCCTTGAACACTGAAGCTTTCTTT. The encoded protein is CASQRQGLPLNTEAFF.

The J gene is TRBJ2-2, the V gene TRBV11-2; TRBD1 matches at 8 bases. Germline V CDR1 and CDR2: SGHAT, FQNNGV. This CDR3 comprises 16 residues. V was clipped by 5 bases and J by 1 base; unmatched bases: 6. The CDR3 reads CASSQKTGVNTGELFF. Written as DNA, the CDR3 is TGTGCCAGCAGCCAGAAGACAGGGGTGAACACCGGGGAGCTGTTTTTT.

This CDR3 reads CAWSAYYGTGYGYTF. CDR3 DNA sequence: TGTGCCTGGAGTGCTTATTACGGGACAGGGTATGGCTACACCTTC. The rearrangement uses TRBV30 and TRBJ1-2, with 9 bases fitting TRBD1. V lost 1 base and J lost 5; bases outside the gene matches: 8. The CDR3 covers 15 residues. From germline, CDR1 is GTSNPN and CDR2 SVGIG (reference sequence).

This clone was detected once. In nucleotides, the CDR3 is TGTGCCAGCAGCTCCTCCGGGACTAGCGGCCAAGAGACCCAGTACTTC. Protein product: CASSSSGTSGQETQYF. The chain recombines TRBV7-2 with TRBJ2-5; 11 nucleotides align to TRBD2. The CDR3 sequence is 16 residues long. The trim removed 4 bases at V and 1 base at J, leaving 5 bases unmatched. Germline CDR1 SGHTA, CDR2 FQGNSA.

The chain uses TRBV9 and TRBJ2-5, with D maybe TRBD1 (5 bases). Germline V gene data show CDR1 as SGDLS and CDR2 as YYNGEE. V gave up 0 bases and J gave up 5 bases, with 14 bases separating them. The CDR3 has 15 residues. DNA for the CDR3: TGTGCCAGCAGCGTAGGGACCCAGGGTACGGAGACCCAGTACTTC. Amino acid sequence: CASSVGTQGTETQYF.

This rearrangement joins TRBV5-1 to TRBJ1-4, with a possible D match to TRBD1 (5 bases). The CDR3 covers 13 residues. Germline lookup yields CDR1 SGHRS and CDR2 YFSETQ. Trimming took off 5 bases at V and 11 bases at J, with 16 bases between the two ends. The CDR3 bases are TGCGCCAGCAGGATTGATGGAGGGGACAAACTGTTTTTT. Amino acids: CASRIDGGDKLFF.

On this clone itself: Other DNA sequences from this sample encode an identical CDR3 as well. V is TRBV7-2 and J is TRBJ1-2, with no clear D. There are 12 residues in the CDR3. Germline values: CDR1 SGHTA, CDR2 FQGNSA. Trimming left V 5 bases short and J 6 bases short, with 10 bases between. The CDR3, as DNA: TGTGCCAGCAGCCCCTACAGTGATGGCTACACCTTC. Its protein is CASSPYSDGYTF.

V and J are TRBV10-3 and TRBJ1-6; 7 nucleotides match TRBD1. Germline V gene lookup returns CDR1 ENHRY and CDR2 SYGVKD. Trimming took 4 bases from V and 8 from J; bases not matched to a gene: 8. CDR3 size: 15 residues. The CDR3 region is CAISAGTADYSPLHF. The CDR3 bases are TGTGCCATCAGTGCCGGGACAGCAGATTATTCACCCCTCCACTTT.

The chain combines TRBV7-2 with TRBJ2-4; 9 positions agree with TRBD2. Germline loops: CDR1 SGHTA, CDR2 FQGNSA. After removal of 1 base from V and 6 bases from J, the junction contained 4 bases not matched to a gene. The CDR3 totals 15 residues. The CDR3 DNA follows: TGTGCCAGCAGCTTAGGGCTTAGCGGGGGAAACATTCAGTACTTC. Amino acids: CASSLGLSGGNIQYF.

The rearrangement joins TRBV18 to TRBJ2-7; 8 nucleotides agree with TRBD1. CDR1 is KGHSH and CDR2 is LQKENI in the germline V gene. The CDR3 length is 15 residues. Unmatched junction bases numbered 4, after V lost 0 bases and J lost 3 bases. The chain's CDR3 is CASSPPGQGIYEQYF. The CDR3 nucleotides are TGTGCCAGCTCACCACCCGGACAGGGAATCTACGAGCAGTACTTC. Full variable domain (outside the CDR3, taken from reference TRBV18 and TRBJ2-7): NAGVMQNPRHLVRRRGQEARLRCSPMKGHSHVYWYRQLPEEGLKFMVYLQKENIIDESGMPKERFSAEFPKEGPSILRIQQVVRGDSAAYFCASSPPGQGIYEQYFGPGTRLTVT.

The rearrangement uses TRBV7-3 and TRBJ2-1, with 7 bases aligning to TRBD1. This CDR3 has 17 amino acids. Looked up from germline, CDR1 is SGHTA and CDR2 is FQGTGA. Trimming took 0 bases from V and 0 from J; bases not matched to a gene: 5. In DNA form, the CDR3 reads TGTGCCAGCAGCTTAACGTGGGGACAGTCCTCCTACAATGAGCAGTTCTTC. This sequence encodes CASSLTWGQSSYNEQFF.

This clone was seen a few times. The V and J genes are TRBV6-1 and TRBJ1-2; tentatively, D is TRBD1 (6 bases). The CDR3 sequence is 14 residues long. The germline V gene has CDR1 MNHNS and CDR2 SASEGT. V lost 3 bases and J lost 2, with 10 bases in between. The CDR3 nucleotides read TGTGCCAGCAGTGACAATGACAGGAACTATGGCTACACCTTC. Protein product: CASSDNDRNYGYTF.

V usage is TRBV4-2 and J usage is TRBJ1-3, with 10 bases identical to TRBD1. J lost 8 bases, V lost 0 bases, and 1 base had no gene match. The CDR3 is 14 amino acids. Germline V gives CDR1 LGHNA, CDR2 YNFKEQ. CDR3 nucleotide sequence: TGTGCCAGCAGCCAAGAAGGACAGGGGGACACCATATATTTT. This sequence encodes CASSQEGQGDTIYF.

This chain joins TRBV28 and TRBJ1-5; possibly TRBD1 for D (5 bases). Germline V gene data show CDR1 as MDHEN and CDR2 as SYDVKM. There are 15 residues in the CDR3. V lost 3 bases and J lost 2, with 11 bases in between. CDR3 DNA: TGTGCCAGCAGTTTTGGGGGGGAGGGCAATCAGCCCCAGCATTTT. It specifies CASSFGGEGNQPQHF. Complete variable domain (other parts from reference TRBV28 and TRBJ1-5): DVKVTQSSRYLVKRTGEKVFLECVQDMDHENMFWYRQDPGLGLRLIYFSYDVKMKEKGDIPEGYSVSREKKERFSLILESASTNQTSMYLCASSFGGEGNQPQHFGDGTRLSIL.

V is TRBV18 and J is TRBJ1-5; possible D gene TRBD1, 6 bases. With 6 bases removed from V and 6 bases from J, the gap between germline ends came to 21 bases. CDR1 is KGHSH, CDR2 LQKENI, per germline. CDR3 length equals 16 residues. CDR3 nucleotide sequence: TGTGCCAGCTCGGAAGGAACAGGGTGGTGGCCTCAGCCCCAGCATTTT. This sequence encodes CASSEGTGWWPQPQHF.

This chain joins TRBV7-3 and TRBJ2-3, with TRBD2 identical over 7 bases. The CDR3 covers 16 residues. V shed 5 bases, J shed 6 bases, and the junction held 14 bases outside the gene matches. From germline, CDR1 is SGHTA and CDR2 FQGTGA. The CDR3 spells CASSASSGSFGDTQYF. The DNA of the CDR3 is TGTGCCAGCAGCGCGTCTAGCGGATCCTTCGGTGATACGCAGTATTTT.

J is TRBJ1-2 and V is TRBV7-9, with 7 bases that match TRBD1. Losses at the gene ends were 1 base for V and 5 bases for J; bases not matched to a gene: 10. The germline V gene encodes CDR1 SEHNR and CDR2 FQNEAQ (reference sequence). CDR3 size: 16 residues. CDR3 in amino acids: CASSLERGPLGYGYTF. The CDR3 nucleotides are TGTGCCAGCAGCTTAGAAAGGGGGCCCCTTGGGTATGGCTACACCTTC.

The chain has TRBV18 and TRBJ2-1, with D possibly matching TRBD1 (5 bases). V was trimmed by 4 bases and J by 4 bases, leaving 8 bases between them. CDR3 length: 13 amino acids. The germline CDR1 and CDR2 sequences are KGHSH and LQKENI. Here the CDR3 reads CASSLDIYNEQFF. The CDR3 bases are TGTGCCAGCTCACTGGACATATACAATGAGCAGTTCTTC.

This chain connects TRBV4-1 to TRBJ1-4; a weak D match, TRBD1 (6 bases). The germline V gene has CDR1 MGHRA and CDR2 YSYEKL. The CDR3 loop spans 15 amino acids. Trimming took off 0 bases at V and 7 bases at J, with 12 bases between the two ends. Here the CDR3 DNA reads TGCGCCAGCAGCCAAGAAAGAAGGGGGTTTGAAAAACTGTTTTTT. It encodes CASSQERRGFEKLFF.